The sequence of this T cell receptor (beta chain) was determined in a study of blood T cell repertoires in COVID-19. Germline V gene sequence: CDR1 SGHNT, CDR2 YYREEE (reference sequence). The CDR3 consists of 15 residues. The V and J ends lost 0 bases and 7 bases, in that order; junction bases with no gene match: 7. Seattle participants joined during active infection and were tracked over time. TCRdb's table, derived via immunoSEQ multiplex PCR, lists solely in-frame clones and lacks some. The sample contains 170,000 or so clones, 80% to 90% of which appear only once. The TCR was taken from a woman in her seventies with COVID-19, enrolled during active disease. The chain carries TRBV5-4 and TRBJ2-7; 10 nucleotides align to TRBD1. Sequenced: peripheral blood. The CDR3 loop reads CASSLEGQGIEEQYF. The CDR3 DNA follows: TGTGCCAGCAGCTTGGAGGGACAGGGGATTGAGGAGCAGTACTTC.